These T cell receptor beta chains were read from a single sample in a study of human T cells and chemical hapten exposure. TCRdb recomputed calls from the RACE reads with MiXCR, one row per CDR3 protein. The table lists around 360,000 distinct CDR3 sequences, just under 6.5% of them singletons. Sequences were derived from whole blood, sampled in connection with sensitization to the hapten diphenylcyclopropenone (DPC). The receptors come from a woman aged 18-29 years with alopecia areata. Some clones in this sample may be carry-over from other donors' samples. CDR3s include the opening cysteine and the closing phenylalanine or tryptophan. A D gene is named only where the DNA matches it firmly. Clone size is not always given. Where it is, it says once, few, many or a class for expanded clones.

v_call: TRBV7-3
clone_size: .
d_call: .
j_call: TRBJ1-2
cdr3_aa: CASSLTGGVGGYTF
cdr3_nt: TGTGCCAGCAGCTTAACAGGGGGAGTTGGAGGCTACACCTTC

v_call: TRBV6-6
clone_size: .
d_call: TRBD2
j_call: TRBJ2-1
cdr3_aa: CASEFGTSGNNEQFF
cdr3_nt: TGTGCCAGTGAGTTTGGGACTAGCGGAAACAATGAGCAGTTCTTC

v_call: TRBV7-2
clone_size: many
d_call: .
j_call: TRBJ1-1
cdr3_aa: CASSLQLTKAFF
cdr3_nt: TGTGCCAGCAGTTTGCAACTAACAAAAGCTTTCTTT

v_call: TRBV20-1
clone_size: .
d_call: .
j_call: TRBJ2-3
cdr3_aa: CSARDSPGSTDTQYF
cdr3_nt: TGCAGTGCTAGAGATTCTCCAGGTAGCACAGATACGCAGTATTTT

v_call: TRBV7-8
clone_size: few
d_call: TRBD2
j_call: TRBJ2-3
cdr3_aa: CASSPSGRGADTQYF
cdr3_nt: TGTGCCAGCAGCCCCTCCGGGAGGGGGGCAGATACGCAGTATTTT

v_call: TRBV4-1
clone_size: many
d_call: .
j_call: TRBJ2-3
cdr3_aa: CASSQDLIGTDTQYF
cdr3_nt: TGCGCCAGCAGCCAAGATCTCATTGGCACAGATACGCAGTATTTT

v_call: TRBV6-6
clone_size: few
d_call: .
j_call: TRBJ2-5
cdr3_aa: CASSFAPPGVLKTQYF
cdr3_nt: TGTGCCAGCAGTTTCGCCCCCCCGGGGGTTCTAAAGACCCAGTACTTC

v_call: TRBV7-9
clone_size: many
d_call: .
j_call: TRBJ1-5
cdr3_aa: CASSSQSGPQPQHF
cdr3_nt: TGTGCCAGCAGCTCCCAGTCAGGGCCTCAGCCCCAGCATTTT

v_call: TRBV28
clone_size: few
d_call: .
j_call: TRBJ2-5
cdr3_aa: CASSLNLIVPETQYF
cdr3_nt: TGTGCCAGCAGTTTAAATTTGATAGTGCCAGAGACCCAGTACTTC

v_call: TRBV6-6
clone_size: many
d_call: .
j_call: TRBJ1-1
cdr3_aa: CASSPGQLPFF
cdr3_nt: TGTGCCAGCAGCCCGGGACAACTGCCTTTCTTT

v_call: TRBV5-1
clone_size: many
d_call: .
j_call: TRBJ2-7
cdr3_aa: CASSSRPGQIGYLEQYF
cdr3_nt: TGCGCCAGCAGCTCCCGTCCGGGACAAATAGGGTATCTGGAGCAGTACTTC

v_call: TRBV6-6
clone_size: .
d_call: .
j_call: TRBJ2-3
cdr3_aa: CASSYRVSTDTQYF
cdr3_nt: TGTGCCAGCAGTTACCGCGTCAGCACAGATACGCAGTATTTT

v_call: TRBV5-6
clone_size: many
d_call: TRBD1
j_call: TRBJ1-1
cdr3_aa: CASSLGDRAVTEAFF
cdr3_nt: TGTGCCAGCAGCTTGGGGGACAGGGCGGTCACTGAAGCTTTCTTT

v_call: TRBV6-6
clone_size: few
d_call: .
j_call: TRBJ2-2
cdr3_aa: CASKSAPMGTGELFF
cdr3_nt: TGTGCCAGCAAATCGGCTCCGATGGGCACCGGGGAGCTGTTTTTT

v_call: TRBV29-1
clone_size: many
d_call: .
j_call: TRBJ1-1
cdr3_aa: CSVEDQGRYTEAFF
cdr3_nt: TGCAGCGTTGAAGATCAAGGGCGGTACACTGAAGCTTTCTTT

v_call: TRBV27
clone_size: .
d_call: .
j_call: TRBJ2-7
cdr3_aa: CASSLAVNTEQYF
cdr3_nt: TGTGCCAGCAGTTTGGCCGTGAATACCGAGCAGTACTTC

v_call: TRBV6-2/TRBV6-3
clone_size: .
d_call: .
j_call: TRBJ1-2
cdr3_aa: CASTSTSRTPLYGYTF
cdr3_nt: TGTGCCAGCACCTCCACCTCACGGACGCCCCTCTATGGCTACACCTTC

v_call: TRBV9
clone_size: many
d_call: TRBD2
j_call: TRBJ2-5
cdr3_aa: CASSPFVSGGETQYF
cdr3_nt: TGTGCCAGCAGCCCGTTTGTTTCGGGGGGAGAGACCCAGTACTTC

v_call: TRBV4-3
clone_size: .
d_call: TRBD1
j_call: TRBJ2-1
cdr3_aa: CASSQGDPGTGGDEQFF
cdr3_nt: TGCGCCAGCAGCCAAGGAGACCCCGGGACAGGGGGCGATGAGCAGTTCTTC

v_call: TRBV6-2/TRBV6-3
clone_size: few
d_call: .
j_call: TRBJ2-3
cdr3_aa: CASTGRKDTQYF
cdr3_nt: TGTGCCAGCACCGGTCGGAAGGATACGCAGTATTTT

v_call: TRBV2
clone_size: few
d_call: .
j_call: TRBJ1-3
cdr3_aa: CASTQSGNSGNTIYF
cdr3_nt: TGTGCCAGCACTCAGTCGGGTAACTCTGGAAACACCATATATTTT

v_call: TRBV4-2
clone_size: .
d_call: TRBD2
j_call: TRBJ2-1
cdr3_aa: CASSQLMPMPGLEYNEQFF
cdr3_nt: TGTGCCAGCAGCCAATTAATGCCCATGCCGGGACTAGAGTACAATGAGCAGTTCTTC

v_call: TRBV7-6
clone_size: few
d_call: TRBD1
j_call: TRBJ1-1
cdr3_aa: CASSTWTGGGTEAFF
cdr3_nt: TGTGCCAGCAGCACCTGGACAGGGGGCGGGACTGAAGCTTTCTTT

v_call: TRBV6-2/TRBV6-3
clone_size: .
d_call: TRBD2
j_call: TRBJ2-5
cdr3_aa: CASSSTLGLREGETQYF
cdr3_nt: TGTGCCAGCAGTTCCACCCTGGGACTCCGGGAGGGAGAGACCCAGTACTTC

v_call: TRBV9
clone_size: few
d_call: .
j_call: TRBJ2-3
cdr3_aa: CASSTGGTLGADTQYF
cdr3_nt: TGTGCCAGCAGCACTGGTGGGACCCTCGGGGCAGATACGCAGTATTTT

v_call: TRBV6-2/TRBV6-3
clone_size: many
d_call: TRBD1
j_call: TRBJ1-6
cdr3_aa: CASSRVRDRVSPLHF
cdr3_nt: TGTGCCAGCAGCCGCGTCCGGGACAGGGTTTCACCCCTCCACTTT